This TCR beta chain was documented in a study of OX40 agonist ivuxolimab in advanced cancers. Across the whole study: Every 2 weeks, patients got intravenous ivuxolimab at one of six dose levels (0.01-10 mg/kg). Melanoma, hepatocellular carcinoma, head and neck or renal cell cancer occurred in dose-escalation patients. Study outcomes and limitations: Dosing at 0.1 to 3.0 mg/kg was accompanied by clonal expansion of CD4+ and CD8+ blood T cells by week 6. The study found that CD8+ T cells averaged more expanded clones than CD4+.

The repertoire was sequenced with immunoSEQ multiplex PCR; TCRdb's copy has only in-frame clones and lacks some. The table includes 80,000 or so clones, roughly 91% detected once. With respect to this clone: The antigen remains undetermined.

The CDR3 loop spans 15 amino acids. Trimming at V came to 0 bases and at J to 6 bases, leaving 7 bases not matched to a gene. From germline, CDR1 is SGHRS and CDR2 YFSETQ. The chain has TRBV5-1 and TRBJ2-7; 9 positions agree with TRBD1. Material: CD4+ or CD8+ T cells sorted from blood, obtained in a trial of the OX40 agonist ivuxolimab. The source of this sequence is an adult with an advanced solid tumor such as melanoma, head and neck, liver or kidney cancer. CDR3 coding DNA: TGCGCCAGCAGCTTGGCCCCGGGACAGGGATCCGAGCAGTACTTC. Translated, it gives CASSLAPGQGSEQYF.